The next 9 T cell receptor beta chains were all read from a single sample in a study of blood T cell repertoires in COVID-19. Using immunoSEQ multiplex PCR, the repertoire was profiled, and TCRdb retains in-frame clones only, with some absent. The sample includes about 190,000 clones, around 84% of them seen just once. Sequences were obtained from PBMCs or T cells enriched from blood (not recorded which). These TCRs come from a woman aged 25 to 39 who had recovered from COVID-19.

The chain carries TRBV19 and TRBJ1-4; 9 bases match TRBD1. CDR3 length: 16 amino acids. From germline, CDR1 is LNHDA and CDR2 SQIVND (reference sequence). V was clipped by 4 bases and J by 7 bases; unmatched bases: 10. The CDR3 DNA is TGTGCCAGTAGTACCGGGACAGGGATTAGAAGTGAAAAACTGTTTTTT. The encoded protein is CASSTGTGIRSEKLFF.

The rearrangement links TRBV18 to TRBJ1-1; tentatively, D is TRBD1 (5 bases). There are 14 residues in the CDR3. Germline CDR1 KGHSH, CDR2 LQKENI. The CDR3 reads CGTSRQGKNTEAFF. Written as DNA, the CDR3 is TGTGGCACTTCCCGCCAGGGCAAGAACACTGAAGCTTTCTTT.

This rearrangement joins TRBV5-1 to TRBJ2-7; 8 nucleotides agree with TRBD2. The V gene end was trimmed by 0 bases and the J gene end by 0 bases; junction bases not matched to a gene: 11. Germline loops: CDR1 SGHRS, CDR2 YFSETQ. The CDR3 covers 18 residues. CDR3 sequence (DNA): TGCGCCAGCAGCTTGGCGGCGGGGGGCGGTACACTCTCCTACGAGCAGTACTTC. Translated: CASSLAAGGGTLSYEQYF.

The rearrangement joins TRBV11-3 to TRBJ2-1, with 7 bases lining up with TRBD2. Germline CDR1 reads SGHNT; CDR2 reads YENEEA. The junction had 5 bases not matched to a gene; V was cut back by 0 bases and J by 3 bases. The CDR3 loop spans 16 amino acids. The CDR3 spells CASSLEGTTHYNEQFF. In nucleotides, the CDR3 is TGTGCCAGCAGCTTAGAGGGGACTACCCACTACAATGAGCAGTTCTTC.

This clone appeared a single time. The CDR3: CASSLGLTGAEAFF. The CDR3 DNA reads as TGTGCCAGCAGCTTAGGGTTGACGGGGGCTGAAGCTTTCTTT. J is TRBJ1-1 and V is TRBV7-3; the D gene is possibly TRBD1 (5 bases). This CDR3 has 14 residues. The V end lost 2 bases, the J end lost 6 bases, and 13 bases lay between the germline ends. CDR1 is SGHTA, CDR2 FQGTGA, per germline.

The chain carries TRBV2 and TRBJ1-2; 8 positions agree with TRBD1. The junction had 9 bases not matched to a gene; V was cut back by 6 bases and J by 6 bases. Germline assignment: CDR1 SNHLY and CDR2 FYNNEI. This CDR3 spans 14 amino acids. The CDR3 protein is CASRIGQGEHGYTF. DNA for the CDR3: TGTGCCAGCAGGATTGGACAGGGTGAGCATGGCTACACCTTC.

The rearrangement links TRBV6-1 to TRBJ2-7; TRBD1 agrees at 10 bases. V gave up 3 bases and J gave up 0 bases; unmatched junction bases: 5. Germline CDR1 and CDR2: MNHNS and SASEGT. The CDR3 covers 16 residues. In DNA, the CDR3 is TGTGCCAGCAGTGATCCGGGACAGGGGAGCTCCTACGAGCAGTACGTC. This codes for CASSDPGQGSSYEQYV.

The chain combines TRBV3-1 (or the pseudogene TRBV3-2) with TRBJ1-5; unclear D gene. The CDR3 length is 14 residues. Trimming took 1 base from V and 4 from J, leaving 8 bases between them. Germline V lookup: CDR1 LGHDT, CDR2 YNNKEL (reference sequence). CDR3 region: CASSQGSVNQPQHF. The CDR3 DNA is TGTGCCAGCAGCCAAGGATCAGTGAATCAGCCCCAGCATTTT.

The chain links TRBV3-1 (or the pseudogene TRBV3-2) to TRBJ2-3; a possible D gene is TRBD2 (5 bases). The CDR3 runs to 15 residues. V was trimmed by 1 base and J by 1 base, leaving 9 bases between them. Germline V gives CDR1 LGHDT, CDR2 YNNKEL (reference sequence). CDR3 region: CASSQALEGTDTQYF. Here the CDR3 DNA reads TGTGCCAGCAGCCAAGCCTTGGAGGGCACAGATACGCAGTATTTT.